The 11 T cell receptor beta chains in this list originate from one sample, sequenced in a study of spatial heterogeneity in lung cancer (dated by TCRdb to the late 2010s). The library came from 5' RACE. The data were produced on a NextSeq 500. TCRdb trimmed the raw reads at Q25, called clones with MiXCR and kept productive beta chains. Rows merge per CDR3 protein into single entries with the most common DNA and genes. The sample contains some 120,000 distinct CDR3 sequences, about 12% of them found a single time. Approximately 15% of the sample belongs to the ten largest clones. The time point label here, explained by the study, means: blood at routine non-recurrence follow-up after resection. Without any cell sorting, TCR sequencing was performed on whole RNA extracted either from tumor and nontumor lung tissue or from cryopreserved PBMC samples. The sample consisted of PBMCs, taken at follow-up. These receptors were taken from a male donor with early-stage non-small cell lung cancer.

This clonotype came up many times. The chain employs TRBV12-5 and TRBJ1-1; no clear D. There are 16 residues in the CDR3. V gave up 2 bases and J gave up 2 bases, with 15 bases separating them. Germline V CDR1 and CDR2: LGHNT, FRNRAP. Written as DNA, the CDR3 is TGTGCTAGTGGTTTGTTTACAGTGAGGATAAACACTGAAGCTTTCTTT. Protein sequence: CASGLFTVRINTEAFF.

The chain is built from TRBV5-5 and TRBJ2-3; 7 nucleotides line up with TRBD1. The V gene end was trimmed by 3 bases and the J gene end by 4 bases; junction bases not matched to a gene: 5. The length of the CDR3 is 14 residues. Germline V CDR1 and CDR2: SGHKS, YYEKEE (reference sequence). The CDR3 sequence is CASSYVQGADTQYF. In DNA form, the CDR3 reads TGTGCCAGCAGCTATGTCCAGGGGGCAGATACGCAGTATTTT.

V is TRBV13 and J is TRBJ1-5, with D perhaps matching TRBD1 (5 bases). Germline CDR1 is PRHDT and CDR2 is FYEKMQ (reference sequence). The V end lost 3 bases, the J end lost 6 bases, and 9 bases lay between the germline ends. The CDR3 is made up of 13 amino acids. The CDR3 here is CASSLGRSQPQHF. The DNA for the CDR3 is TGTGCCAGCAGCTTGGGGCGGAGTCAGCCCCAGCATTTT.

V and J are TRBV5-8 and TRBJ1-5; D may be TRBD1 (6 bases). CDR1 and CDR2 (germline): SGHTS, YDEGEE. Trimming shortened V by 0 bases and J by 2 bases, and 15 bases separated the two germline ends. This CDR3 region has 17 residues. The CDR3 spells CASSLVQGRVGNQPQHF. CDR3 DNA sequence: TGTGCCAGCAGCTTGGTTCAGGGGAGGGTTGGCAATCAGCCCCAGCATTTT.

This clonotype was observed a few times. The rearrangement links TRBV15 to TRBJ2-5; D possibly corresponds to TRBD1 (5 bases). The CDR3 totals 13 residues. Trimming stripped 8 bases from V and 1 base from J, with 11 bases between. Germline assignment: CDR1 LNHNV and CDR2 YYDKDF (reference sequence). CDR3 DNA: TGTGCCACCGCGACAGAGCTCCAAGAGACCCAGTACTTC. As protein: CATATELQETQYF.

This chain joins TRBV5-1 and TRBJ1-5; a weak D match, TRBD1 (5 bases). The germline V and J ends were trimmed by 1 base and 5 bases, with 7 bases remaining between them. Germline V lookup: CDR1 SGHRS, CDR2 YFSETQ. The CDR3 sequence is 13 residues long. The chain's CDR3 is CASSLQGDQPQHF. The CDR3 DNA sequence: TGCGCCAGCAGCTTGCAAGGGGATCAGCCCCAGCATTTT.

This sequence joins TRBV11-2 and TRBJ1-1; 7 bases line up with TRBD1. This CDR3 has 14 residues. The J segment lost 1 base and the V segment lost 7 bases, leaving 6 bases of the junction unmatched. CDR1 SGHAT and CDR2 FQNNGV come from the germline V gene. The CDR3 is CASTPGQQNTEAFF. The CDR3 bases are TGTGCCAGCACCCCGGGACAGCAGAACACTGAAGCTTTCTTT.

This clonotype was seen only a few times. The CDR3 is CASTSLPDRANTEAFF. The CDR3 DNA reads TGTGCCAGCACTAGTTTACCGGACAGGGCCAACACTGAAGCTTTCTTT. The rearrangement joins TRBV28 to TRBJ1-1; TRBD1 agrees at 8 bases. V dropped 7 bases and J dropped 2; count of bases not matched to a gene: 12. Germline V gene lookup returns CDR1 MDHEN and CDR2 SYDVKM. The CDR3 contains 16 residues.

A word on this clonotype: Given a much more abundant clone one base away, this may be a read error. J is TRBJ2-1 and V is TRBV29-1, with D perhaps being TRBD1 or TRBD2 (6 bases each). The CDR3 loop spans 16 amino acids. The germline V gene encodes CDR1 SQVTM and CDR2 ANQGSEA. V shed 6 bases and J shed 1 base, with 19 bases lying between them. The CDR3 protein is CSVGPTRGRSYNEQFF. CDR3 DNA sequence: TGCAGCGTGGGGCCGACAAGGGGGAGGTCCTACAATGAGCAGTTCTTC.

Many counts were recorded for this clonotype. V gene TRBV4-1 combines with J gene TRBJ2-6, with 11 bases matching TRBD1. The V and J ends lost 5 bases and 3 bases, in that order; junction bases with no gene match: 3. The CDR3 has 16 amino acids. Germline CDR1 reads MGHRA; CDR2 reads YSYEKL. In nucleotides, the CDR3 is TGCGCCAGCAGCTGGGACAGGGGGAGTGGGGCCAACGTCCTGACTTTC. This encodes CASSWDRGSGANVLTF.

This clonotype was seen only a few times. V is TRBV19 and J is TRBJ1-5; D is unclear. The germline V gene encodes CDR1 LNHDA and CDR2 SQIVND (reference sequence). CDR3 size: 16 residues. Trimming stripped 4 bases from V and 2 bases from J, with 15 bases between. Written as DNA, the CDR3 is TGTGCCAGTAGTACCCCTCGGGGTAGGGGCAATCAGCCCCAGCATTTT. Translated: CASSTPRGRGNQPQHF.